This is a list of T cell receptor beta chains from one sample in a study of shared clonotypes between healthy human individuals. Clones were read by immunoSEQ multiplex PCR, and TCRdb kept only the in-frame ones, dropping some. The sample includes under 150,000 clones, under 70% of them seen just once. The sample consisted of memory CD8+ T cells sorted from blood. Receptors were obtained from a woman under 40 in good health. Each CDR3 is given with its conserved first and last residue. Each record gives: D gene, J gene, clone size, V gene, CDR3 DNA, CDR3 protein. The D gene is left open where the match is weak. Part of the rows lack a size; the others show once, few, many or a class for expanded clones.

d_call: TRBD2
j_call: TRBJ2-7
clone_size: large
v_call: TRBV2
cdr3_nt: TGTGCCAGCAGCTCCAGAGATAGCGGGAGCTACGAGCAGTACTTC
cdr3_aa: CASSSRDSGSYEQYF

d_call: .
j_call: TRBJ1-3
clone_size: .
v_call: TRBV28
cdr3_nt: TGTGCCAGCAGTTTACGTTTCTTTTACTCTGGAAACACCATATATTTT
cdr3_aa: CASSLRFFYSGNTIYF

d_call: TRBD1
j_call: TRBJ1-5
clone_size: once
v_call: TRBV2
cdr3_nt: TGTGCCAGCAGGCTACAGGGGGAACAGCCCCAGCATTTT
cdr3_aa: CASRLQGEQPQHF

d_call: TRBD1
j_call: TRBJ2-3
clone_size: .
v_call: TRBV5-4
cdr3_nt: TGTGCCAGCAGCTTGGTTGGGACAGGGTCAGATACGCAGTATTTT
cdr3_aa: CASSLVGTGSDTQYF

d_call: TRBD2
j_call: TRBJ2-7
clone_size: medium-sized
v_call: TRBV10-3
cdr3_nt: TGTGCCATCAGTGGCCGAGAGGGGCTAGCGGTCTCATACTTC
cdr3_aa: CAISGREGLAVSYF

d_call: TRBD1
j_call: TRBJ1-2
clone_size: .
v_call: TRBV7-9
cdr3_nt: TGTGCCAGCAGCTCCGGACAGGGGGTCTATGGCTACACCTTC
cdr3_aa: CASSSGQGVYGYTF

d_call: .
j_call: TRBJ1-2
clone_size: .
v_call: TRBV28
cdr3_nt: TGTGCCAGCAGTCGCCCTGGGCATGGGGGCTATGGCTACACCTTC
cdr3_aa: CASSRPGHGGYGYTF

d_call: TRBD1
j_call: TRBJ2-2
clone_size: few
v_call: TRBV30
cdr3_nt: TGTGCCTGGAGTGTAGCAGGGGGCGATTCCGGGGAGCTGTTTTTT
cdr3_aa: CAWSVAGGDSGELFF

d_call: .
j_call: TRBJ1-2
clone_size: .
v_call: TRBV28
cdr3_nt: TGTGCCAGCAGTTTGGGCAGGACCTATGGCTACACCTTC
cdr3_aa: CASSLGRTYGYTF

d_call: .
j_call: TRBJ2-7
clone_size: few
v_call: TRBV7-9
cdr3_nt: TGTGCCAGCAGCCCGACAGTATACGAGCAGTACTTC
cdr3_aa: CASSPTVYEQYF

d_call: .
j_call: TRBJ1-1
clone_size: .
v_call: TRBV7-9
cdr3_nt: TGTGCCAGCAGGGCGGCGGTGGGGGCCCTTGGGAGCGCTGAAGCTTTCTTT
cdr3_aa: CASRAAVGALGSAEAFF

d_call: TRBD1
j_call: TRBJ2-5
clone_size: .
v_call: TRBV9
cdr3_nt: TGTGCCAGCAGCGTAGTTGACAGGGCCACCTCTCTTGAGACCCAGTACTTC
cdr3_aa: CASSVVDRATSLETQYF

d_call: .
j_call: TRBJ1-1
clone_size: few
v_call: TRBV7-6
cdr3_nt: TGTGCCAGCAGCTTTCAAAGTTACACTGAAGCTTTCTTT
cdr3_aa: CASSFQSYTEAFF

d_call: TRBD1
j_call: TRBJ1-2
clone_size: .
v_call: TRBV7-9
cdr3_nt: TGTGCCAGCAGCTCCCGGACAGGGCCTAACTATGGCTACACCTTC
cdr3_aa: CASSSRTGPNYGYTF

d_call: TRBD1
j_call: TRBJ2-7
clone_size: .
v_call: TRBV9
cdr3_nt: TGTGCCAGCAGCGTATCGGCCCGGGACAGAGCCCCCTACGAGCAGTACTTC
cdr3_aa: CASSVSARDRAPYEQYF

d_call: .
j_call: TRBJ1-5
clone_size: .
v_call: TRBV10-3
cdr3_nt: TGTGCCATCAGTCCGGGAGATACGGCTTATCAGCCCCAGCATTTT
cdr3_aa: CAISPGDTAYQPQHF

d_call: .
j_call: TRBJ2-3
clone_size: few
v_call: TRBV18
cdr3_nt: TGTGCCAGCTCACCCGCCCCAGATACGCAGTATTTT
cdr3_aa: CASSPAPDTQYF

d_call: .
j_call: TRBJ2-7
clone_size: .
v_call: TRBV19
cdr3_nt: TGTGCCAGTAGTAGGGGGAGCGACCCCTACGAGCAGTACTTC
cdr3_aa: CASSRGSDPYEQYF

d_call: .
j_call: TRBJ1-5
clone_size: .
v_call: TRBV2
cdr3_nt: TGTGCCAGCAGTGACGAGGGGGGTTTCCATCAGCCCCAGCATTTT
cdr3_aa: CASSDEGGFHQPQHF

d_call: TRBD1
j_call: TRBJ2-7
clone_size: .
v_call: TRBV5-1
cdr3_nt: TGCGCCAGCAGTGCGACAGGGCTCTTCGAGCAGTACTTC
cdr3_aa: CASSATGLFEQYF

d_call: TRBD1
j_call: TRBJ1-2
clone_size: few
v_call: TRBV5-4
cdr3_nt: TGTGCCAGCAGCTCCGGACAGGACTATGGCTACACCTTC
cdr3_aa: CASSSGQDYGYTF

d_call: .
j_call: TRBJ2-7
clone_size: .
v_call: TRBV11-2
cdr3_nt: TGTGCCAGCAGCCTTACTATGGACAGTTCCTACGAGCAGTACTTC
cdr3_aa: CASSLTMDSSYEQYF